The 24 T cell receptor beta chains given below trace back to one sample, sequenced in a study of T cells in Graves' hyperthyroidism and ophthalmopathy. Researchers took RNA transcripts and amplified the TCR beta CDR3 regions from them. The HTBI primer set served for first-round RT-PCR of the TCR CDR3. Each CDR3 protein is one row after TCRdb ran MiXCR on the multiplex PCR reads. In the table there are 400,000 to 550,000 distinct CDR3 sequences, approximately 25% of which are singletons. The sequenced sample consisted of blood. These receptors were taken from a woman in her twenties or thirties with Graves' ophthalmopathy.

At least ten counts were recorded for this clonotype. This chain joins TRBV12-3 or TRBV12-4 and TRBJ2-5; 9 nucleotides match TRBD2. The junction had 6 bases not matched to a gene; V was cut back by 5 bases and J by 5 bases. This CDR3 is 14 amino acids long. The CDR3 sequence is CASSVGLAAETQYF. CDR3 DNA: TGTGCCAGCAGTGTGGGACTAGCCGCGGAGACCCAGTACTTC.

Many counts were recorded for this clonotype. The CDR3 nucleotides read TGTGCCAGCAGTTACCAAGATGCGAACACTGAAGCTTTCTTT. It encodes CASSYQDANTEAFF. The chain carries TRBV12-3 or TRBV12-4 and TRBJ1-1, with no clear D. The V and J ends lost 4 bases and 1 base respectively, with 10 bases between them. CDR3 length: 14 residues.

In its sample, this clonotype was seen many times. The rearrangement joins TRBV12-3 or TRBV12-4 to TRBJ2-4; D is possibly TRBD1 (7 bases). This CDR3 is built from 16 residues. V lost 3 bases and J 0 bases, leaving 12 bases between the germline ends. As DNA, the CDR3 is TGTGCCAGCAGTTTCAGGGGGGACCTAGCCAAAAACATTCAGTACTTC. Amino acid sequence: CASSFRGDLAKNIQYF.

This clonotype was observed a handful of times. This chain joins TRBV19 and TRBJ2-7; the D gene is possibly TRBD2 (5 bases). The length of the CDR3 is 12 residues. V was clipped by 9 bases and J by 3 bases, with 12 bases between them. Germline V gene lookup returns CDR1 LNHDA and CDR2 SQIVND (reference sequence). The CDR3 DNA reads TGTGCCAGAGCGGCCCTCGACTACGAGCAGTACTTC. It is translated as CARAALDYEQYF.

This clonotype was seen at least ten times. The chain recombines TRBV29-1 with TRBJ2-7; D is possibly TRBD2 (6 bases). Trimming removed 7 bases at V and 0 bases at J, with 10 bases between. The CDR3 is 12 amino acids. Per germline, CDR1 SQVTM and CDR2 ANQGSEA. CDR3 coding DNA: TGCAGCGGGGGACTTAGCTCCTACGAGCAGTACTTC. It is translated as CSGGLSSYEQYF.

This clonotype was counted many times. The CDR3 loop is CSARNQLAGVQYF. The CDR3 DNA reads TGCAGTGCTAGAAATCAACTAGCGGGGGTGCAGTACTTC. The chain carries TRBV20-1 and TRBJ2-7, with TRBD2 identical over 11 bases. J lost 9 bases, V lost 2 bases, and 6 bases had no gene match. Germline CDR1 reads DFQATT; CDR2 reads SNEGSKA (reference sequence). This CDR3 is built from 13 residues.

The chain has TRBV24-1 and TRBJ2-5; no clear D gene. Germline CDR1 KGHDR, CDR2 SFDVKD. The CDR3 spans 15 residues. V gave up 1 base and J gave up 3 bases, with 11 bases separating them. The CDR3 here is CATSDLRTSEETQYF. CDR3 in DNA: TGTGCCACCAGTGATTTACGGACCTCTGAAGAGACCCAGTACTTC.

The V and J genes are TRBV20-1 and TRBJ2-5; tentative D call: TRBD2 (6 bases). Germline loops: CDR1 DFQATT, CDR2 SNEGSKA (reference sequence). There are 13 residues in the CDR3. V lost 1 base to trimming and J lost 0 bases, with 6 bases between them. The CDR3 DNA reads TGCAGTGCTAGAGGACTAGACCAAGAGACCCAGTACTTC. It is translated as CSARGLDQETQYF.

The chain joins TRBV20-1 to TRBJ1-1; D may be TRBD1 (6 bases). The germline gives CDR1 DFQATT, CDR2 SNEGSKA (reference sequence). V gave up 1 base and J gave up 4 bases, with 16 bases separating them. CDR3 length: 15 amino acids. The CDR3 protein is CSARGGQLKRTEAFF. The DNA for the CDR3 is TGCAGTGCTAGAGGGGGACAATTAAAACGCACTGAAGCTTTCTTT.

The rearrangement uses TRBV30 and TRBJ2-6; D is undetermined. The germline V and J ends were trimmed by 2 bases and 2 bases, with 4 bases remaining between them. This CDR3 contains 13 residues. In germline, CDR1 is GTSNPN, CDR2 SVGIG (reference sequence). In nucleotides, the CDR3 is TGTGCCTGGAGTATCCCTGGGGCCAACGTCCTGACTTTC. It is translated as CAWSIPGANVLTF.

This clonotype was seen many times. The gene calls are TRBV5-1 and TRBJ1-1; tentative D call: TRBD1 (5 bases). The CDR3 length is 13 residues. Trimming stripped 0 bases from V and 7 bases from J, with 10 bases between. Germline values: CDR1 SGHRS, CDR2 YFSETQ. The CDR3 sequence is CASSLGQQNEAFF. The CDR3 DNA is TGCGCCAGCAGCTTGGGACAGCAGAATGAAGCTTTCTTT.

This clonotype showed up just a few times. V is TRBV15 and J is TRBJ2-5; perhaps TRBD2 as D (5 bases). The CDR3 has 15 amino acids. V was cut by 0 bases and J by 3 bases, with 11 bases left in between. In germline, CDR1 is LNHNV, CDR2 YYDKDF (reference sequence). The CDR3 loop is CATSRDLDLKETQYF. The CDR3, as DNA: TGTGCCACCAGCAGAGATCTGGACTTGAAAGAGACCCAGTACTTC.

At least ten counts were recorded for this clonotype. V usage is TRBV20-1 and J usage is TRBJ1-2, with a possible D match to TRBD1 (5 bases). This CDR3 comprises 14 residues. Germline V gene sequence: CDR1 DFQATT, CDR2 SNEGSKA (reference sequence). Trimming pared 6 bases from V and 7 bases from J, leaving 21 bases between. Here the CDR3 DNA reads TGCAGTGCACAGAGGTCCAGGGATGGTTTTGGCTACACCTTC. It is translated as CSAQRSRDGFGYTF.

This clonotype was counted at least ten times. The rearrangement uses TRBV6-5 and TRBJ1-3; TRBD1 matches 7 bases. CDR3 length: 16 amino acids. The germline gives CDR1 MNHEY, CDR2 SVGAGI. The V gene end was trimmed by 0 bases and the J gene end by 2 bases; junction bases not matched to a gene: 4. The CDR3 DNA is TGTGCCAGCAGTTACTCGGGACAGTGGGCTGGAAACACCATATATTTT. Translated: CASSYSGQWAGNTIYF.

Only a few counts were recorded for this clonotype. This sequence joins TRBV20-1 and TRBJ2-5, with TRBD1 matching over 9 bases. Germline V gene data show CDR1 as DFQATT and CDR2 as SNEGSKA (reference sequence). The CDR3 totals 13 residues. CDR3 nucleotides: TGCAGCGATCAGCCCGGGACAGGGGAGACCCAGTACTTC. Amino acid sequence: CSDQPGTGETQYF.

The chain couples TRBV10-3 to TRBJ1-6; D may be TRBD1 (6 bases). CDR3 length: 14 amino acids. CDR1 and CDR2 (germline): ENHRY, SYGVKD. The V gene lost 7 bases and the J gene lost 5 bases, with 12 bases spanning the gap. Here the CDR3 reads CAIKRTENNSPLHF. CDR3 in DNA: TGTGCCATCAAGCGGACAGAAAATAATTCACCCCTCCACTTT.

Ten or more counts support this clonotype. This chain links TRBV6-5 with TRBJ1-5; D unresolved. CDR3 length: 14 amino acids. Germline loops: CDR1 MNHEY, CDR2 SVGAGI. The V end lost 2 bases, the J end lost 6 bases, and 11 bases lay between the germline ends. The CDR3 is CASSYAIGGQPQHF. The CDR3 DNA sequence: TGTGCCAGCAGTTACGCTATCGGAGGTCAGCCCCAGCATTTT.

This clonotype was counted ten times or more. J is TRBJ1-1 and V is TRBV11-1; perhaps TRBD1 as D (5 bases). The CDR3 is 16 residues long. In germline, CDR1 is SGHAT, CDR2 FQDESV (reference sequence). Deletions cut 6 bases from V and 2 bases from J, with 19 bases between. The CDR3 protein is CASSLRATGGNTEAFF. DNA for the CDR3: TGTGCCAGCAGTTTAAGGGCCACAGGAGGAAACACTGAAGCTTTCTTT. Supplemented by reference TRBV11-1 and TRBJ1-1, the full variable domain reads EAEVAQSPRYKITEKSQAVAFWCDPISGHATLYWYRQILGQGPELLVQFQDESVVDDSQLPKDRFSAERLKGVDSTLKIQPAELGDSAMYLCASSLRATGGNTEAFFGQGTRLTVV.

The CDR3 nucleotides read TGTGCCAGTAGTATCGGTTGGGACAGGGACTTGGATGGCTACACCTTC. Protein product: CASSIGWDRDLDGYTF. V gene TRBV19 combines with J gene TRBJ1-2; 9 nucleotides line up with TRBD1. The ends lost 3 bases at V and 6 bases at J; junction bases unmatched: 11. The CDR3 loop spans 16 amino acids. Germline CDR1 and CDR2: LNHDA and SQIVND (reference sequence).

V gene TRBV7-6 combines with J gene TRBJ1-1; 11 bases are a match to TRBD1. The CDR3 loop spans 15 amino acids. V was clipped by 5 bases and J by 5 bases; unmatched bases: 7. Germline CDR1 reads SGHVS; CDR2 reads FNYEAQ. The CDR3 reads CASSTGQGAGTEAFF. The CDR3, as DNA: TGTGCCAGCAGCACTGGACAGGGGGCTGGGACTGAAGCTTTCTTT. Variable domain in full (rest from reference TRBV7-6 and TRBJ1-1): GAGVSQSPRYKVTKRGQDVALRCDPISGHVSLYWYRQALGQGPEFLTYFNYEAQQDKSGLPNDRFSAERPEGSISTLTIQRTEQRDSAMYRCASSTGQGAGTEAFFGQGTRLTVV.

This clonotype was found many times. The chain joins TRBV11-1 to TRBJ2-5; D call uncertain. The CDR3 runs to 13 residues. Per the germline V gene, CDR1 is SGHAT and CDR2 is FQDESV (reference sequence). Trimming took off 2 bases at V and 4 bases at J, with 8 bases between the two ends. The CDR3 loop is CASSLNDGETQYF. CDR3 nucleotides: TGTGCCAGCAGCTTAAACGATGGAGAGACCCAGTACTTC.

The rearrangement joins TRBV12-5 to TRBJ1-1; D uncertain. The germline V and J ends were trimmed by 6 bases and 5 bases, with 13 bases remaining between them. The CDR3 covers 13 residues. Per germline, CDR1 LGHNT and CDR2 FRNRAP. This chain's CDR3 is CASGRDRETEAFF. The CDR3 DNA reads as TGTGCTAGTGGGAGAGACCGGGAGACTGAAGCTTTCTTT.

This clonotype was detected a few times. V gene TRBV3-1 combines with J gene TRBJ1-2; TRBD1 is a possible D gene (5 bases). This CDR3 has 14 amino acids. Germline V gene sequence: CDR1 LGHDT, CDR2 YNNKEL (reference sequence). Trimming took off 3 bases at V and 5 bases at J, with 13 bases between the two ends. CDR3 in DNA: TGTGCCAGCAGCCAGCTCGACAGAGCTTATGGCTACACCTTC. Translating gives CASSQLDRAYGYTF.

This chain links TRBV27 with TRBJ2-2; TRBD2 matches 10 bases. CDR1 and CDR2 (germline): MNHEY, SMNVEV (reference sequence). The CDR3 runs 13 residues. The CDR3 region has the DNA TGTGCTTCCCAGCGGGGGGGCATCGGGGAGCTGTTTTTT. Its translation: CASQRGGIGELFF.